This record looks at one T cell receptor beta chain sequence and its context. This clone is medium-sized (0.01 to 0.1%) in terms of sample share. No cognate antigen has been identified for it. No much larger clone is present one base from it, and per-base qualities are unavailable. The time point label, read with the paper, signifies: about 28 days (+/-7) after the second vaccine dose. This specimen's treatment or condition label, per the study, means: meningococcal conjugate vaccine given as trial control. Vaccinee samples came from UK trials COV001 and COV002, including a single-blind randomized controlled phase 2/3 trial of AZD1222 (ChAdOx1 nCoV-19) in healthy adults. For TCRbeta chain sequencing, PBMC samples were collected from trial participants at day 0 and at day 28 after the second dose. This specimen belongs to a study of T cell responses to AZD1222 COVID-19 vaccine (dated by TCRdb to about 2021). Some background on the complete study: TCR sequencing covered some 250 trial participants: about 210 given two doses of AZD1222 and 26 given two doses of MenACWY control vaccine. Trial participants were enrolled into age subgroups of 18-55, 56-69 and 70-plus years, which contained about 150, 27 and 61 TCR-sequenced participants, respectively. Results the study describes overall, beyond this receptor: Participants were mostly white British, with more females than males. The authors suggested clonal diversity may have been underestimated. Nearly half of unique spike-specific TCRs reportedly recognized epitopes outside regions mutated in the B.1.351 and B.1.1.7 variants. The 56-69-year group was small, and its depth increase did not reach significance, likely because of low power. After two AZD1222 doses, spike-specific TCR breadth and depth were significantly higher than at day 0 and than in MenACWY recipients. Conclusions about previously exposed vaccinees were limited because only six AZD1222 recipients were SARS-CoV-2 seropositive at baseline. The vaccine-associated CD4 TCRs covered the entire spike protein, and the dominant responses fell in regions 160-218 and 743-854. Because no day 14 peak-response samples were available, the repertoires could be characterized only after the peak T cell response.

The CDR3 regions of human TCRbeta chains were analyzed by immunosequencing. The authors processed their data as follows. TCRs in the repertoires were matched against a reference library of SARS-CoV-2-specific TCRs that had been generated with the MIRA antigen-specificity platform. Breadth meant the fraction of unique TCRs that were SARS-CoV-2-associated, whereas depth meant the fraction of total T cells that were SARS-CoV-2-associated. Each spike-specific TCR was assigned to its reactive spike region and to a CD4 or CD8 class using the MIRA data. Log10-transformed breadth and depth values were compared by one-way ANOVA with Sidak's multiple comparisons tests. Entries here come from immuneACCESS through TCRdb and include only in-frame sequences with V and J called. Some clones fail to appear in such tables; in the studies checked, an unresolved V gene covers under half of the shortfall, and the cause of the remainder is unknown. V and J calls and clone size are those listed in that table; D and trimming were worked out from the DNA. The sample profile shows about 64,000 clones; under 95% of them were found once. Approximately 6% of the sample goes to the ten largest clones.

Sequencing was performed on peripheral blood, taken 28 days after the second dose of the MenACWY control vaccine. The sequence derives from an adult who received the MenACWY meningococcal vaccine as a control.

The CDR3 here reads CASSPQVTDTQYF. The bases read TGTGCCAGCTCACCACAAGTCACCGATACGCAGTATTTT. Rearrangement joined TRBV18 to TRBJ2-3; no D gene call is confident. V was cut back by 1 base and J by 6 bases, leaving a gap of 8 bases between them. From a lookup of the germline V gene, CDR1 and CDR2 are KGHSH and LQKENI. The CDR3, cysteine through phenylalanine, is 13 amino acids long. Kept here is only the CDR3 DNA, which spans 39 bases and is read in frame from base 1.